The 17 T cell receptor beta chains presented below share a single source sample, sequenced in a study of blood T cell repertoires in COVID-19. Here immunoSEQ multiplex PCR was the method, and the copy in TCRdb shows in-frame clones only, minus some. The sample has 280,000 or so clones; around 85% are singletons. Sequences were obtained from PBMCs or T cells enriched from blood (not recorded which). The origin of the receptors is a woman between 40 and 50 years old who had recovered from COVID-19.

This clone showed up just once. CDR3 bases: TGTGCCAGCAAGACTAGCGGGAGTACAAATGAGCAGTTCTTC. Amino acids: CASKTSGSTNEQFF. The chain recombines TRBV2 with TRBJ2-1; TRBD2 matches at 12 bases. This CDR3 region has 14 residues. The germline gives CDR1 SNHLY, CDR2 FYNNEI. Trimming removed 7 bases from V and 7 bases from J; junction bases left unmatched: 5.

The chain uses TRBV10-2 and TRBJ1-2; 7 nucleotides agree with TRBD1. There are 15 residues in the CDR3. Germline values: CDR1 WSHSY, CDR2 SAAADI. The V and J ends lost 7 bases and 2 bases, in that order; junction bases with no gene match: 10. CDR3 amino acids: CASTEVMTGNYGYTF. The CDR3 DNA reads TGCGCCAGCACCGAAGTGATGACAGGGAACTATGGCTACACCTTC.

A few counts support this clone. The V gene is TRBV24-1, the J gene TRBJ1-2; TRBD1 agrees at 7 bases. The V gene's germline CDR1 is KGHDR and CDR2 SFDVKD. The CDR3 totals 15 residues. Trimming removed 5 bases from V and 3 bases from J; junction bases left unmatched: 8. Here the CDR3 reads CATSAPTGSDYGYTF. Written as DNA, the CDR3 is TGTGCCACCAGTGCCCCGACAGGGTCGGACTATGGCTACACCTTC.

The J gene is TRBJ2-1, the V gene TRBV18, with 8 bases identical to TRBD2. Germline loops: CDR1 KGHSH, CDR2 LQKENI. Trimming at V came to 0 bases and at J to 2 bases, leaving 6 bases not matched to a gene. CDR3 size: 17 residues. CDR3 loop: CASSPPRTSRTYNEQFF. In DNA, the CDR3 is TGTGCCAGCTCACCACCGAGGACTAGCCGGACCTACAATGAGCAGTTCTTC.

This chain joins TRBV19 and TRBJ2-1, with 11 bases aligning to TRBD2. Germline V gives CDR1 LNHDA, CDR2 SQIVND (reference sequence). This CDR3 contains 16 residues. V lost 6 bases to trimming and J lost 7 bases; unmatched junction nucleotides: 11. The CDR3 is CASRVWGLAEGNEQFF. As DNA, the CDR3 is TGTGCCAGTAGAGTTTGGGGACTAGCGGAGGGAAATGAGCAGTTCTTC.

The gene calls are TRBV7-6 and TRBJ2-7; D remains unclear. V was clipped by 5 bases and J by 3 bases, with 14 bases between them. The CDR3 has 14 residues. In germline, CDR1 is SGHVS, CDR2 FNYEAQ. The CDR3 DNA reads TGTGCCAGCAGCGTAACCTCGGTCGGCTACGAGCAGTACTTC. This codes for CASSVTSVGYEQYF.

The V gene is TRBV15, the J gene TRBJ2-7; TRBD1 is a possible D gene (5 bases). The CDR3 has 18 amino acids. Germline lookup yields CDR1 LNHNV and CDR2 YYDKDF (reference sequence). The V gene lost 0 bases and the J gene lost 2 bases, with 20 bases spanning the gap. The CDR3 sequence: CATSRDRLTGSTPYEQYF. CDR3 DNA sequence: TGTGCCACCAGCAGAGATCGTTTAACAGGTTCTACCCCCTACGAGCAGTACTTC.

Of note for this clone: Its ends do not fully match the called genes, so a read error is possible. The chain employs TRBV7-6 and TRBJ2-7; no clear D. CDR3 length: 11 amino acids. Germline V gene data show CDR1 as SGHVS and CDR2 as FNYEAQ. The CDR3 DNA reads as TGTGCCAGTAGCTCTAGAGCCGAGCAGTACTTC. Amino acids: CASSSRAEQYF.

V usage is TRBV5-4 and J usage is TRBJ2-3; TRBD2 aligns across 8 bases. Germline lookup yields CDR1 SGHNT and CDR2 YYREEE (reference sequence). The CDR3 covers 16 residues. The junction had 8 bases not matched to a gene; V was cut back by 4 bases and J by 1 base. The CDR3, as DNA: TGTGCCAGCAGCGGTATAATAGCGGGATGCACAGATACGCAGTATTTT. It encodes CASSGIIAGCTDTQYF.

V gene TRBV5-1 combines with J gene TRBJ1-2; 7 nucleotides agree with TRBD1. The germline V gene encodes CDR1 SGHRS and CDR2 YFSETQ. CDR3 length equals 19 residues. V shed 2 bases, J shed 6 bases, and the junction held 22 bases outside the gene matches. The CDR3 nucleotides read TGCGCCAGCAGCTTATCCGACAGTACAGGGGCCCCTTTGAGCCATGGCTACACCTTC. Its protein is CASSLSDSTGAPLSHGYTF.

V is TRBV7-2 and J is TRBJ2-3, with 7 bases identical to TRBD2. This CDR3 is built from 15 residues. CDR1 and CDR2 (germline): SGHTA, FQGNSA. V dropped 5 bases and J dropped 5; count of bases not matched to a gene: 10. The chain's CDR3 is CASSPLWGRGDTQYF. The CDR3 nucleotides read TGTGCCAGCAGCCCACTGTGGGGGAGGGGAGATACGCAGTATTTT.

This clone was found a few times. This chain links TRBV6-5 with TRBJ1-1, with D tentatively TRBD1 (5 bases). V lost 8 bases, J lost 8 bases, and 24 bases lay in between. Germline values: CDR1 MNHEY, CDR2 SVGAGI. The CDR3 totals 15 residues. The CDR3: CASLMGVGGKVEAFF. For the CDR3, the DNA is TGTGCCAGCCTCATGGGGGTTGGGGGGAAGGTGGAAGCTTTCTTT.

The DNA of the CDR3 is TGCAGCGTTGTGGCCCTAGCGACTAGCACAGATACGCAGTATTTT. Amino acid sequence: CSVVALATSTDTQYF. The chain employs TRBV29-1 and TRBJ2-3; maybe TRBD2 (6 bases). V was trimmed by 4 bases and J by 0 bases, leaving 14 bases between them. Germline V gene lookup returns CDR1 SQVTM and CDR2 ANQGSEA. This CDR3 region has 15 residues.

The rearrangement joins TRBV7-9 to TRBJ1-2; no reliable D call. In germline, CDR1 is SEHNR, CDR2 FQNEAQ (reference sequence). Trimming cost V 1 base and J 0 bases, with 6 bases left between them. The CDR3 has 14 amino acids. This CDR3 is CASSLGLANYGYTF. CDR3 DNA: TGTGCCAGCAGCTTAGGCCTAGCTAACTATGGCTACACCTTC.

Turning to this clone: One junction end disagrees with the germline gene, perhaps due to a read error. The chain links TRBV28 to TRBJ2-7; D is possibly TRBD2 (6 bases). This CDR3 comprises 10 residues. In germline, CDR1 is MDHEN, CDR2 SYDVKM. The CDR3 region is CASSIRDFPF. CDR3 in DNA: TGTGCCAGCAGTATCCGGGACTTCCCCTTC. The whole variable domain, filled in from reference TRBV28 and TRBJ2-7, reads DVKVTQSSRYLVKRTGEKVFLECVQDMDHENMFWYRQDPGLGLRLIYFSYDVKMKEKGDIPEGYSVSREKKERFSLILESASTNQTSMYLCASSIRDFPFGPGTRLTVT.

V is TRBV2 and J is TRBJ1-1; 8 bases are a match to TRBD1. Germline V lookup: CDR1 SNHLY, CDR2 FYNNEI. After removal of 4 bases from V and 1 base from J, the junction contained 5 bases not matched to a gene. The CDR3 length is 15 residues. The CDR3 is CASSANRGGNTEAFF. CDR3 nucleotide sequence: TGTGCCAGCAGTGCCAACAGGGGGGGGAACACTGAAGCTTTCTTT. The entire variable domain, with the rest obtained from reference TRBV2 and TRBJ1-1, is as follows: EPEVTQTPSHQVTQMGQEVILRCVPISNHLYFYWYRQILGQKVEFLVSFYNNEISEKSEIFDDQFSVERPDGSNFTLKIRSTKLEDSAMYFCASSANRGGNTEAFFGQGTRLTVV.

This chain joins TRBV10-3 and TRBJ2-5; TRBD2 matches at 7 bases. There are 12 residues in the CDR3. Per the germline V gene, CDR1 is ENHRY and CDR2 is SYGVKD. With V trimmed by 10 bases and J by 5 bases, 7 bases remained unmatched. CDR3 loop: CATGPGGETQYF. CDR3 nucleotide sequence: TGTGCCACCGGGCCGGGAGGTGAGACCCAGTACTTC.